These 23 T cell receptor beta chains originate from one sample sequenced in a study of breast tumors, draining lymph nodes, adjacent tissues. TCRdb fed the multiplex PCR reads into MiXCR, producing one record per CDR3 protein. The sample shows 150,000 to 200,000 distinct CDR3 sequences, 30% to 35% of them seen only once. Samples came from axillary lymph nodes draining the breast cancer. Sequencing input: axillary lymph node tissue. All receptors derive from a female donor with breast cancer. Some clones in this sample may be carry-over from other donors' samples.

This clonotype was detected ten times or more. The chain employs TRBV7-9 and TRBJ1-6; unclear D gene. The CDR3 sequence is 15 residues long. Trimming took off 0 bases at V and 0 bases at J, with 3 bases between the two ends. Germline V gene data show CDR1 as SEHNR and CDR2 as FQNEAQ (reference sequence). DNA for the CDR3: TGTGCCAGCAGCTTAGCCAGCTCCTATAATTCACCCCTCCACTTT. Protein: CASSLASSYNSPLHF. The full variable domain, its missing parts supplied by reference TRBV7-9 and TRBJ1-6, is DTGVSQNPRHKITKRGQNVTFRCDPISEHNRLYWYRQTLGQGPEFLTYFQNEAQLEKSRLLSDRFSAERPKGSFSTLEIQRTEQGDSAMYLCASSLASSYNSPLHFGNGTRLTVT.

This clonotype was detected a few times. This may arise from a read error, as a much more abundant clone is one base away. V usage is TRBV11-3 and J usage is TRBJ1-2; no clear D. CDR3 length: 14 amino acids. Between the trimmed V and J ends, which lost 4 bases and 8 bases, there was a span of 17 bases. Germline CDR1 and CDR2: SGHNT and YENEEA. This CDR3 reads CASSSEGLPPGYTF. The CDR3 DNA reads TGTGCCAGCAGCTCGGAGGGCCTCCCACCAGGCTACACCTTC.

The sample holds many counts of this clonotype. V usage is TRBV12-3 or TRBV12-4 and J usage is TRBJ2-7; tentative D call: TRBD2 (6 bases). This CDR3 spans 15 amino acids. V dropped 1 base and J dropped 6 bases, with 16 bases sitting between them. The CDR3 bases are TGTGCCAGCAGTTTAGAAGGCGGGATCCCTTCCGAGCAGTACTTC. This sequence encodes CASSLEGGIPSEQYF.

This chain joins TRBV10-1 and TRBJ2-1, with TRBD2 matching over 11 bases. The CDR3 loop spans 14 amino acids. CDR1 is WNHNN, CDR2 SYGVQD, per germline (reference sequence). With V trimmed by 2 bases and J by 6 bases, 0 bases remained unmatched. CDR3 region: CASSETSGGNEQFF. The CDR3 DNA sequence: TGCGCCAGCAGTGAGACTAGCGGGGGCAATGAGCAGTTCTTC.

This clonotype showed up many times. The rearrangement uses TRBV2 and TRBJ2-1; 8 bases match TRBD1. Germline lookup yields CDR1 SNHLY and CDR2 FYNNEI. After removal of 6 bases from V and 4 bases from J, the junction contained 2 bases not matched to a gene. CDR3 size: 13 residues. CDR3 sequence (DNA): TGTGCCAGCAGGGGACAGGTGTACAATGAGCAGTTCTTC. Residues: CASRGQVYNEQFF.

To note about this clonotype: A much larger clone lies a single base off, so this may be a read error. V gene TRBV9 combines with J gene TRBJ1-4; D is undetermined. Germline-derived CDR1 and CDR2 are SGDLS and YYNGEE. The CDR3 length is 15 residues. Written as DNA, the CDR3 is TGTGCCAGCAGCGTAGGAGAGTTTTCGGTTGAAAAACTGTCTTTT. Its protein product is CASSVGEFSVEKLSF.

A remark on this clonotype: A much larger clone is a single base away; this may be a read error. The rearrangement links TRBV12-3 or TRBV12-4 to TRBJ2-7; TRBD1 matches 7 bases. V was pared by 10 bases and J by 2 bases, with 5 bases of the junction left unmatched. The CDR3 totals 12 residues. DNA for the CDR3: TGTGCCACACGACAGGGTGCCTACGAGCAGTACTTC. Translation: CATRQGAYEQYF.

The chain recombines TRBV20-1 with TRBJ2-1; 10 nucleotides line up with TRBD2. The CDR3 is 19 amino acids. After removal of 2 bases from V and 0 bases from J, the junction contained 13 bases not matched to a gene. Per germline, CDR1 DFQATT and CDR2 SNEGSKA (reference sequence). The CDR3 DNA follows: TGCAGTGCTAGACGATCCGGGACTAGCGCAGGCCGCTCCTACAATGAGCAGTTCTTC. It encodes CSARRSGTSAGRSYNEQFF.

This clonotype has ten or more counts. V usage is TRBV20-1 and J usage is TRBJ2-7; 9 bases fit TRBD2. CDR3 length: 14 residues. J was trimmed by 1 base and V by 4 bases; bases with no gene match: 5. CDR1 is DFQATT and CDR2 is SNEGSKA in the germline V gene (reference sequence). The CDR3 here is CSAISGRKSYEQYF. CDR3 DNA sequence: TGCAGTGCTATTAGCGGGAGAAAGTCCTACGAGCAGTACTTC.

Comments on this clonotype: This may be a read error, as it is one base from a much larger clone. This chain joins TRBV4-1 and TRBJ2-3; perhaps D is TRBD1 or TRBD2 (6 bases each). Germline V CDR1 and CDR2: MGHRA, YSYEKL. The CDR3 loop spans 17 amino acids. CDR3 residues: CASSQVLRGASTDTQCF. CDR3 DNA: TGCGCCAGCAGCCAAGTTTTAAGGGGGGCCAGCACAGATACGCAGTGTTTT.

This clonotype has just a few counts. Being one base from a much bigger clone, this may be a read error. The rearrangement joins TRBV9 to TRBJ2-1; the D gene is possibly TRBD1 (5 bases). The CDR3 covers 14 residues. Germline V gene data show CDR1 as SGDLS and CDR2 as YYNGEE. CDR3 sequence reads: CASSVQGSYNEQSF. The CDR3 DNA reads TGTGCCAGCAGCGTGCAGGGTTCCTACAATGAGCAGTCCTTC.

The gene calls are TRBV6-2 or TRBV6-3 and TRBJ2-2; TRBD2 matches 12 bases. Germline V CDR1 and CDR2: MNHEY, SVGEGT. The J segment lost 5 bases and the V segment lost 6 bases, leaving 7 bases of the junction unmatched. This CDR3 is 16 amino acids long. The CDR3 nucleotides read TGTGCCAGCAGCGGCCCTAGCGGGGGGGCGACCGGGGAGCTGTTTTTT. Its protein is CASSGPSGGATGELFF.

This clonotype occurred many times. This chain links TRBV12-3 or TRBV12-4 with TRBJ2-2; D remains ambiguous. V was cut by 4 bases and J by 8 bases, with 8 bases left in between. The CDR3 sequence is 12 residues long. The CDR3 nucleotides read TGTGCCAGCAGTTCCGCCAGGGGGGAGCTGTTTTTT. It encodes CASSSARGELFF.

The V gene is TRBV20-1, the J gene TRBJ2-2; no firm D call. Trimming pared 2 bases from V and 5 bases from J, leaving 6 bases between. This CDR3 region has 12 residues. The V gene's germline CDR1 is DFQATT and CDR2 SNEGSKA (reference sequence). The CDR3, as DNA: TGCAGTGCTAGACCTTCTACCGGGGAGCTGTTTTTT. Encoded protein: CSARPSTGELFF.

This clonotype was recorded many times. CDR3 sequence (DNA): TGTGCCAGCAGCAGGCTAGCGGGAGGTCTGGGGAACACCGGGGAGCTGTTTTTT. This sequence encodes CASSRLAGGLGNTGELFF. The gene calls are TRBV13 and TRBJ2-2; 11 bases line up with TRBD2. CDR3 size: 18 residues. With V trimmed by 5 bases and J by 1 base, 9 bases remained unmatched. Germline loops: CDR1 PRHDT, CDR2 FYEKMQ (reference sequence). Together with reference TRBV13 and TRBJ2-2, the CDR3 gives the full variable domain: AAGVIQSPRHLIKEKRETATLKCYPIPRHDTVYWYQQGPGQDPQFLISFYEKMQSDKGSIPDRFSAQQFSDYHSELNMSSLELGDSALYFCASSRLAGGLGNTGELFFGEGSRLTVL.

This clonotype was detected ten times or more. The CDR3 nucleotides are TGTGCCACCAGCAGAGACACAGCCGAAGAGACCCAGTACTTC. Protein: CATSRDTAEETQYF. The genes are TRBV15 and TRBJ2-5; no reliable D call. The germline gives CDR1 LNHNV, CDR2 YYDKDF (reference sequence). V was pared by 0 bases and J by 3 bases, with 8 bases between. The CDR3 loop spans 14 amino acids.

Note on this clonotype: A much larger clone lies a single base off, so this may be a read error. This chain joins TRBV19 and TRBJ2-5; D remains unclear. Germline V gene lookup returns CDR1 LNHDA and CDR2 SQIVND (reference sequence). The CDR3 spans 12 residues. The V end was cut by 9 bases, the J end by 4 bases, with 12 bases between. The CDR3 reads CASSGPPETQYF. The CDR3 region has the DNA TGTGCCAGCTCCGGGCCGCCAGAGACCCAGTACTTC.

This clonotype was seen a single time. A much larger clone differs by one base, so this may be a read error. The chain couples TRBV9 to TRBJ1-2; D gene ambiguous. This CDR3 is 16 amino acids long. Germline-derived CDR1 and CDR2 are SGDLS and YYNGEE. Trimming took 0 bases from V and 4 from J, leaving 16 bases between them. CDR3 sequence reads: CASSVDRRTSFYGYTF. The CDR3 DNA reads TGTGCCAGCAGCGTAGATCGACGCACAAGTTTCTATGGCTACACCTTC.

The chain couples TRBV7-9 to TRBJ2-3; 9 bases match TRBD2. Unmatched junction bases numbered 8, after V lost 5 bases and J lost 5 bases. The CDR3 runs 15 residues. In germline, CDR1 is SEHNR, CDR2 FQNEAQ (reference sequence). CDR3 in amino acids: CASSPRAGGRDTQYF. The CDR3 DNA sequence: TGTGCCAGCAGCCCGAGGGCGGGGGGGAGAGATACGCAGTATTTT.

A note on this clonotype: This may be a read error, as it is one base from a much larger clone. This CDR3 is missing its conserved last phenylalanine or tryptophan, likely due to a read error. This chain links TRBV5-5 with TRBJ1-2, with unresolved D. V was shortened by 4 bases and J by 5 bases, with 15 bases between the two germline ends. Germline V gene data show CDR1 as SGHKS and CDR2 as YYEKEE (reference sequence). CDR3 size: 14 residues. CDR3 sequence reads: CASSLTDDLYGYTL. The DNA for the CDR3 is TGTGCCAGCAGCCTAACCGACGACTTATATGGCTACACCCTC.

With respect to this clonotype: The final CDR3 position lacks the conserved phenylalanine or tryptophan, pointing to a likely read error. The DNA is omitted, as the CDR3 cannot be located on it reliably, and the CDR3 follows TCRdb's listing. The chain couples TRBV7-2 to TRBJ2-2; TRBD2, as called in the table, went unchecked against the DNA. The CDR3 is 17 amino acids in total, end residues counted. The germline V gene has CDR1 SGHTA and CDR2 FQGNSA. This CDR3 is CASSLRGTSGNTGELMS.

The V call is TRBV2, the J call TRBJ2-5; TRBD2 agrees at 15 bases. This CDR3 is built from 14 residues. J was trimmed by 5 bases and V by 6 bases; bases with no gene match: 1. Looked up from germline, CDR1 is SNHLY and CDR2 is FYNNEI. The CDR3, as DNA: TGTGCCAGCAGCGGACTAGCGGGGGGGGAGACCCAGTACTTC. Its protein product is CASSGLAGGETQYF.

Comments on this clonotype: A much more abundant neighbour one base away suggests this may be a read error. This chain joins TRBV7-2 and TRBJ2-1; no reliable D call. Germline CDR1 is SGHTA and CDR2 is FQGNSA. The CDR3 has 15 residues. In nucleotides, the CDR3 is TGTGCCAGCAGCTTAGATTCGGGCTCCTACAATGAGCAGCTCTTC. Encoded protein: CASSLDSGSYNEQLF. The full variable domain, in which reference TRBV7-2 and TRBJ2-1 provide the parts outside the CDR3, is GAGVSQSPSNKVTEKGKDVELRCDPISGHTALYWYRQSLGQGLEFLIYFQGNSAPDKSGLPSDRFSAERTGGSVSTLTIQRTQQEDSAVYLCASSLDSGSYNEQLFGPGTRLTVL.